This TCR beta chain comes out of a study of cytomegalovirus exposure and HLA in healthy donors. The CDR3 runs to 16 residues. Germline values: CDR1 SGHRS, CDR2 YFSETQ. The V end was cut by 4 bases, the J end by 5 bases, with 18 bases between. Clones were sequenced by immunoSEQ multiplex PCR, and TCRdb holds only the in-frame ones, with some missing. The data hold approximately 140,000 clones, with approximately 86% observed a single time. The sequence derives from a man aged 18 to 30 in good health and CMV-seropositive. The chain employs TRBV5-1 and TRBJ1-4; no reliable D call. The source material was PBMCs. CDR3 DNA: TGCGCCAGCAGCCCCACCGTGAGGGCCGCCAATGAAAAACTGTTTTTT. Amino acid sequence: CASSPTVRAANEKLFF.